Below are 10 T cell receptor beta chains sequenced from a single sample in a study of graft-versus-host responses after intestinal transplantation (dated by TCRdb to the early 2020s). The method was the immunoSEQ multiplex PCR assay. TCRdb took over this immuneACCESS table, retaining in-frame rearrangements with V and J assigned. Such tables are incomplete; in checked studies, under half of the missing clones stem from an unresolved V gene, and the remainder is unexplained. Across this sample there are 85,000 to 100,000 clones, with about nine tenths seen only once. The ten most abundant clones make up 0.069% of the sample. These receptors lack a known antigen. Interpreted using the paper, the time point label stands for: cells obtained before transplantation from donor or recipient. The sample in question was unstimulated CD8+ T cells sorted from spleen or lymph node cells, obtained before transplant. Receptor source: a human donor who was the organ donor for an intestinal transplant.

This rearrangement joins TRBV25-1 to TRBJ2-1; 10 bases are shared with TRBD1. With 3 bases clipped from V and 2 bases from J, the junction kept 7 bases outside the gene matches. CDR1 and CDR2 from the germline V gene are MGHDK and SYGVNS. The CDR3 length is 17 residues. CDR3: CASSDEIGTGAYNEQFF. The CDR3 DNA sequence: TGTGCCAGCAGTGACGAAATCGGGACAGGGGCCTACAATGAGCAGTTCTTC. Full variable domain (outside the CDR3, taken from reference TRBV25-1 and TRBJ2-1): EADIYQTPRYLVIGTGKKITLECSQTMGHDKMYWYQQDPGMELHLIHYSYGVNSTEKGDLSSESTVSRIRTEHFPLTLESARPSHTSQYLCASSDEIGTGAYNEQFFGPGTRLTVL.

The V call is TRBV6-1, the J call TRBJ2-7; 11 positions match TRBD1. Germline V lookup: CDR1 MNHNS, CDR2 SASEGT. The CDR3 has 15 residues. V gave up 11 bases and J gave up 7 bases; unmatched junction bases: 16. CDR3 loop: CAVRRRGQGAEEQYF. DNA for the CDR3: TGTGCCGTCCGCCGTCGAGGACAGGGGGCGGAGGAGCAGTACTTC.

The V and J genes are TRBV7-3 and TRBJ2-3; the D gene is possibly TRBD2 (5 bases). The CDR3 has 11 residues. The V end was cut by 5 bases, the J end by 5 bases, with 5 bases between. CDR1 SGHTA and CDR2 FQGTGA come from the germline V gene. The CDR3 DNA is TGTGCCAGCAGCGCGGGAGATACGCAGTATTTT. It yields the protein CASSAGDTQYF.

The sample holds one count of this clone. CDR3 protein: CASVPSGTQETQYF. In DNA, the CDR3 is TGTGCCAGCGTGCCTAGCGGGACCCAAGAGACCCAGTACTTC. This chain joins TRBV2 and TRBJ2-5; TRBD2 matches at 9 bases. The J segment lost 1 base and the V segment lost 8 bases, leaving 5 bases of the junction unmatched. From germline, CDR1 is SNHLY and CDR2 FYNNEI. The CDR3 length is 14 residues.

CDR3 coding DNA: TGTGCCAGCAGTTTATGGGCACTTGAGACCCAGTACTTC. It is translated as CASSLWALETQYF. The chain joins TRBV27 to TRBJ2-5, with D unresolved. V was shortened by 1 base and J by 5 bases, with 8 bases between the two germline ends. The CDR3 spans 13 residues. Germline V gives CDR1 MNHEY, CDR2 SMNVEV (reference sequence).

This chain links TRBV5-6 with TRBJ2-3; no clear D gene. The CDR3 runs to 11 residues. V lost 4 bases, J lost 2 bases, and 2 bases lay in between. Germline CDR1 SGHDT, CDR2 YYEEEE. CDR3 DNA sequence: TGTGCCAGCAGCCACACAGATACGCAGTATTTT. Its translation is CASSHTDTQYF.

This clone was counted a few times. This chain joins TRBV29-1 and TRBJ1-1; no clear D gene. Trimming took 4 bases from V and 3 from J, leaving 9 bases between them. Per the germline V gene, CDR1 is SQVTM and CDR2 is ANQGSEA. The CDR3 has 12 residues. This CDR3 is CSVAPPYTEAFF. The CDR3 DNA reads TGCAGCGTTGCTCCCCCCTACACTGAAGCTTTCTTT.

The V and J genes are TRBV27 and TRBJ2-7; 7 bases agree with TRBD1. The CDR3 is made up of 17 amino acids. The germline V gene has CDR1 MNHEY and CDR2 SMNVEV (reference sequence). Trimming took 2 bases from V and 4 from J; bases not matched to a gene: 14. The CDR3 nucleotides read TGTGCCAGCAGTTTAGGGTCCCTGCCGGGACAGACATACGAGCAGTACTTC. Translation: CASSLGSLPGQTYEQYF.

The J gene is TRBJ2-4, the V gene TRBV18, with D possibly TRBD1 on 5 matching bases. The CDR3 sequence is 14 residues long. Looked up from germline, CDR1 is KGHSH and CDR2 is LQKENI. The ends were cut back, 4 bases at V and 7 bases at J, with 14 bases in the middle. The CDR3 reads CASSRRGLENIQYF. Here the CDR3 DNA reads TGTGCCAGCTCACGTAGGGGCCTTGAGAACATTCAGTACTTC.

This rearrangement joins TRBV4-1 to TRBJ1-2; D might be TRBD1 (6 bases). CDR1 is MGHRA and CDR2 is YSYEKL in the germline V gene. Trimming removed 1 base at V and 6 bases at J, with 18 bases between. There are 16 residues in the CDR3. The CDR3 DNA reads TGCGCCAGCAGCCAAGCCCTCAGGGGCCCCTCGGATGGCTACACCTTC. Translated: CASSQALRGPSDGYTF.